This TCR beta chain was captured by sequencing in a study of beta chain features in type 1 diabetes. The CDR3 length is 13 residues. Germline values: CDR1 SQVTM, CDR2 ANQGSEA. V lost 7 bases and J 4 bases, leaving 14 bases between the germline ends. Study results and caveats: HLA influence on TCRB rearrangement stayed unresolved here.

Every isolated RNA sample was fully reverse transcribed, so sequencing captured expressed TCRB transcripts. This table comes from immunoSEQ multiplex PCR, and its TCRdb copy is limited to in-frame clones, with some not included. The sample has under 500,000 clones; over 25% are singletons. This clone occurred a few times. The target antigen is unknown. The chain is built from TRBV29-1 and TRBJ2-1; weak D call: TRBD1 (6 bases). The sequence derives from a man aged 18 to 35 in good health. The sequencing sample was made of naive CD4+ T cells from blood. This CDR3 is CSAEDQGYNEQFF. The DNA for the CDR3 is TGCAGCGCCGAAGACCAGGGGTACAATGAGCAGTTCTTC.